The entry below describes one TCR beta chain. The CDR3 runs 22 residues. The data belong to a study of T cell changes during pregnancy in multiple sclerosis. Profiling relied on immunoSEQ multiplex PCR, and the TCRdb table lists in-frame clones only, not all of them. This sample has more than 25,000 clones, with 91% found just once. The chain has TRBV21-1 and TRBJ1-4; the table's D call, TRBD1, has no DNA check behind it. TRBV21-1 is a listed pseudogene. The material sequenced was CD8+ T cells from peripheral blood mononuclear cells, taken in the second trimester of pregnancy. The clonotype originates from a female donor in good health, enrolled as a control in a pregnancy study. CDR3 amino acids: CASSKALRGQTHESATNEKLFF. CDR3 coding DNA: TGTGCCAGCAGCAAAGCGCTCAGGGGACAAACCCACGAATCTGCAACTAATGAAAAACTGTTTTTT.